These 29 T cell receptor beta chains were all obtained from the same sample, sequenced in a study of T cells expressing NK-cell markers. From the 5' RACE reads, TCRdb lists one entry per CDR3 protein and no DNA. Its table records about 460,000 distinct CDR3 sequences. The specimen sequenced was blood T cells: a sorted CD56 or NKG2C T cell subset, CD4+ or CD8+ T cells, or bulk PBMC T cells (not recorded which). These receptors originate from a woman between 50 and 59 years old in good health.

The chain uses TRBV11-2 and TRBJ2-1. The V gene's germline CDR1 is SGHAT and CDR2 FQNNGV. This CDR3 comprises 14 residues. This CDR3 is CASSLDTAVNEQFF.

The CDR3 reads CASSLGDRVDEQYF. This sequence joins TRBV7-7 and TRBJ2-7; TCRdb's D gene call, TRBD1, goes unchecked for lack of DNA. Germline assignment: CDR1 SSHAT and CDR2 FNYEAQ (reference sequence). The CDR3 totals 14 residues.

The chain uses TRBV11-2 and TRBJ2-3; TCRdb names TRBD2, which stays unverified in the absence of DNA. In germline, CDR1 is SGHAT, CDR2 FQNNGV. This CDR3 region has 15 residues. CDR3 sequence reads: CASSLGPSPTDTQYF.

The chain combines TRBV27 with TRBJ2-7; there is no DNA to check the TCRdb D call of TRBD1. Germline values: CDR1 MNHEY, CDR2 SMNVEV (reference sequence). There are 14 residues in the CDR3. The CDR3 loop reads CASRLTGLGREQYF.

The chain carries TRBV10-3 and TRBJ2-1; TCRdb lists TRBD1, though no DNA is available to test this call. Looked up from germline, CDR1 is ENHRY and CDR2 is SYGVKD. The CDR3 totals 12 residues. The CDR3: CAIRGTGGEQFF.

V and J are TRBV7-8 and TRBJ1-2; with no DNA, the TCRdb D assignment of TRBD1 cannot be verified. CDR1 and CDR2 (germline): SGHVS, FQNEAQ. The CDR3 extends over 15 amino acids. The chain's CDR3 is CASSLAGTGLGGYTF.

V gene TRBV5-6 combines with J gene TRBJ2-2; TCRdb lists TRBD1, though no DNA is available to test this call. This CDR3 region has 16 residues. Germline V gives CDR1 SGHDT, CDR2 YYEEEE. The CDR3: CASSLWGLTRTGELFF.

The chain has TRBV12-3 or TRBV12-4 and TRBJ2-1; TCRdb's D call of TRBD2 is untestable without DNA. This CDR3 is built from 14 residues. The CDR3 here is CASSYAGVANEQFF.

This sequence joins TRBV3-1 and TRBJ1-4. The CDR3 contains 12 residues. The germline gives CDR1 LGHDT, CDR2 YNNKEL (reference sequence). CDR3 residues: CASSKDYEKLFF.

The chain joins TRBV4-1 to TRBJ1-3; as DNA is missing, the TRBD1 call by TCRdb cannot be tested. This CDR3 is 14 amino acids long. CDR1 and CDR2 from the germline V gene are MGHRA and YSYEKL. CDR3 sequence: CASSETGIGNTIYF.

The CDR3 sequence: CASSSGGVNTEAFF. J is TRBJ1-1 and V is TRBV18. CDR1 and CDR2 (germline): KGHSH, LQKENI. The CDR3 runs to 14 residues.

V gene TRBV4-2 combines with J gene TRBJ2-7. This CDR3 has 15 residues. Germline CDR1 and CDR2: LGHNA and YNFKEQ. CDR3 protein: CASSQDFGGPLEQYF.

This chain links TRBV7-9 with TRBJ2-1; TCRdb lists TRBD2, though no DNA is available to test this call. The CDR3 contains 13 residues. Germline-derived CDR1 and CDR2 are SEHNR and FQNEAQ (reference sequence). The CDR3 sequence is CASTSDSNNEQFF.

The rearrangement links TRBV6-5 to TRBJ2-1; no DNA is available, so the TRBD2 call from TCRdb remains unchecked. The CDR3 contains 14 residues. In germline, CDR1 is MNHEY, CDR2 SVGAGI. The CDR3 reads CASGGSGKDNEQFF.

The chain has TRBV2 and TRBJ2-5; there is no DNA to check the TCRdb D call of TRBD1. Per the germline V gene, CDR1 is SNHLY and CDR2 is FYNNEI. The CDR3 contains 14 residues. CDR3 residues: CASLEDRRKETQYF.

This sequence joins TRBV29-1 and TRBJ1-1; no DNA is available, so the TRBD1 call from TCRdb remains unchecked. The CDR3 is 12 residues long. CDR1 is SQVTM and CDR2 is ANQGSEA in the germline V gene. The CDR3: CSAEGQSAEAFF.

This chain connects TRBV5-6 to TRBJ2-1; TCRdb calls TRBD2, which cannot be checked without DNA. The CDR3 consists of 15 residues. CDR1 SGHDT and CDR2 YYEEEE come from the germline V gene. This CDR3 reads CASSSGLAGLNEQFF. The full variable domain, in which reference TRBV5-6 and TRBJ2-1 provide the parts outside the CDR3, is DAGVTQSPTHLIKTRGQQVTLRCSPKSGHDTVSWYQQALGQGPQFIFQYYEEEERQRGNFPDRFSGHQFPNYSSELNVNALLLGDSALYLCASSSGLAGLNEQFFGPGTRLTVL.

The rearrangement links TRBV28 to TRBJ2-1; TCRdb outputs TRBD2, but without DNA this stays unchecked. The germline V gene encodes CDR1 MDHEN and CDR2 SYDVKM. The CDR3 runs to 13 residues. CDR3 loop: CASSSLAGVGQFF.

V and J are TRBV6-5 and TRBJ2-3. Germline CDR1 and CDR2: MNHEY and SVGAGI. The CDR3 extends over 15 amino acids. The CDR3 region is CASRPTSVSTDTQYF.

The gene calls are TRBV7-2 and TRBJ1-5. The CDR3 sequence is 15 residues long. Germline lookup yields CDR1 SGHTA and CDR2 FQGNSA. CDR3 region: CASSPAWTSNQPQHF.

The chain uses TRBV6-5 and TRBJ2-1; TCRdb's assignment of TRBD1 cannot be checked, as there is no DNA. Germline CDR1 reads MNHEY; CDR2 reads SVGAGI. The CDR3 totals 12 residues. The CDR3 protein is CASRDRSNEQFF.

V and J are TRBV5-4 and TRBJ1-1; without DNA, the TCRdb call of TRBD1 cannot be checked. In germline, CDR1 is SGHNT, CDR2 YYREEE (reference sequence). This CDR3 spans 14 amino acids. CDR3 region: CASSVGTRGTEAFF. Together with reference TRBV5-4 and TRBJ1-1, the CDR3 gives the full variable domain: ETGVTQSPTHLIKTRGQQVTLRCSSQSGHNTVSWYQQALGQGPQFIFQYYREEENGRGNFPPRFSGLQFPNYSSELNVNALELDDSALYLCASSVGTRGTEAFFGQGTRLTVV.

The chain is built from TRBV27 and TRBJ1-4; the TCRdb D gene call, TRBD1, has no DNA to confirm it. Germline V gene sequence: CDR1 MNHEY, CDR2 SMNVEV (reference sequence). This CDR3 has 14 amino acids. The CDR3: CASSAGQGGAKLFF.

This rearrangement joins TRBV6-5 to TRBJ2-1; TCRdb proposes TRBD2, but this gene call is untestable without DNA. This CDR3 comprises 14 residues. CDR1 and CDR2 from the germline V gene are MNHEY and SVGAGI. The chain's CDR3 is CASSYLGSGGEQFF.

This chain links TRBV20-1 with TRBJ2-7; TCRdb lists TRBD2, though no DNA is available to test this call. Germline V gene lookup returns CDR1 DFQATT and CDR2 SNEGSKA (reference sequence). The CDR3 extends over 13 amino acids. CDR3 residues: CSAQLAGGYEQYF.

The rearrangement links TRBV18 to TRBJ2-1; TCRdb reports TRBD2, a call that lacks DNA to check it against. The germline V gene encodes CDR1 KGHSH and CDR2 LQKENI. The CDR3 consists of 14 residues. The CDR3 reads CASSETRGNNEQFF.

This chain connects TRBV29-1 to TRBJ2-7; TCRdb names TRBD1, which stays unverified in the absence of DNA. CDR1 and CDR2 from the germline V gene are SQVTM and ANQGSEA. The CDR3 sequence is 12 residues long. This CDR3 reads CSVGGGGYEQYF.

The chain carries TRBV18 and TRBJ2-3. CDR1 is KGHSH and CDR2 is LQKENI in the germline V gene. The CDR3 covers 17 residues. CDR3 sequence: CASSPLGGGTSTDTQYF.

This chain connects TRBV7-2 to TRBJ2-4; absent DNA, TCRdb's TRBD1 call cannot be checked. This CDR3 has 17 residues. CDR1 and CDR2 (germline): SGHTA, FQGNSA. CDR3: CASSPPPGQGFGNIQYF.